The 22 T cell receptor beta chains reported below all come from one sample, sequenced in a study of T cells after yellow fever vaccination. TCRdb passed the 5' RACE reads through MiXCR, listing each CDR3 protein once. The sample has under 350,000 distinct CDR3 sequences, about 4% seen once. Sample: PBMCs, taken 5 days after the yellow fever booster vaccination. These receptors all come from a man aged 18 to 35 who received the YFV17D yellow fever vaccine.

CDR3 protein: CASSPTTTGDTEAFF. The DNA of the CDR3 is TGCGCCAGCAGCCCCACGACGACAGGCGACACTGAAGCTTTCTTT. The J gene is TRBJ1-1, the V gene TRBV5-1; D may be TRBD1 (6 bases). CDR1 is SGHRS and CDR2 is YFSETQ in the germline V gene. This CDR3 is 15 amino acids long. The V and J ends lost 4 bases and 3 bases respectively, with 16 bases between them.

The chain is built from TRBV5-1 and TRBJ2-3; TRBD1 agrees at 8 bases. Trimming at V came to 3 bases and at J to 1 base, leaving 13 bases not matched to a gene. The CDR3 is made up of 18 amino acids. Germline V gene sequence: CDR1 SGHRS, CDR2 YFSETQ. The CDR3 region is CASSSYPSGGAGTDTQYF. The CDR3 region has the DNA TGCGCCAGCAGCTCCTACCCTTCAGGGGGCGCCGGCACAGATACGCAGTATTTT. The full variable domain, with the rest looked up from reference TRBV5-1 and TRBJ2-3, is KAGVTQTPRYLIKTRGQQVTLSCSPISGHRSVSWYQQTPGQGLQFLFEYFSETQRNKGNFPGRFSGRQFSNSRSEMNVSTLELGDSALYLCASSSYPSGGAGTDTQYFGPGTRLTVL.

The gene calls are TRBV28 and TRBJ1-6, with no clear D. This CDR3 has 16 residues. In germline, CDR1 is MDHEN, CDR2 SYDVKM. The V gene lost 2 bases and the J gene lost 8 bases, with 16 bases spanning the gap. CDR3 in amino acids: CASSLLPGRSDSPLHF. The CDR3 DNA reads TGTGCCAGCAGTTTACTCCCGGGTCGTAGCGATTCACCCCTCCACTTT.

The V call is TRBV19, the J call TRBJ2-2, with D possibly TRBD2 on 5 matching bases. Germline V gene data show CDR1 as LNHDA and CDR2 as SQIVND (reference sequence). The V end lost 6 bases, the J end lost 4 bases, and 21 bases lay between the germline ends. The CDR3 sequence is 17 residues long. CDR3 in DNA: TGTGCCAGTAGCTACCCAGAACTAGATTCGGGCACCGGGGAGCTGTTTTTT. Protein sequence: CASSYPELDSGTGELFF.

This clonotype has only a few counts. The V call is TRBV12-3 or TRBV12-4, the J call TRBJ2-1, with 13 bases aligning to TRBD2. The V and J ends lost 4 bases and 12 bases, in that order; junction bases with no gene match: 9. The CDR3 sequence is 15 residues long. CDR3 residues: CASSSTSRLAGGQFF. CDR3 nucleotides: TGTGCCAGCAGTTCCACTTCACGACTAGCGGGGGGGCAGTTCTTC.

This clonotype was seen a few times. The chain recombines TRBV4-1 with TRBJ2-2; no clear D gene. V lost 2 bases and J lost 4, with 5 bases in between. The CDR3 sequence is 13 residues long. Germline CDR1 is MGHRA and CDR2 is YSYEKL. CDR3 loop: CASSQTTTGELFF. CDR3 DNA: TGCGCCAGCAGCCAAACGACCACCGGGGAGCTGTTTTTT.

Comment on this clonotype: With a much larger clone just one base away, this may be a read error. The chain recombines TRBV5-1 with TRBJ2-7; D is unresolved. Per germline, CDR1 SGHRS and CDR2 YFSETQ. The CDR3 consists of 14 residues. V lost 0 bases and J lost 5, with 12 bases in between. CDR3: CASSLERGTHEQYF. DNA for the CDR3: TGCGCCAGCAGCTTGGAGAGAGGTACCCACGAGCAGTACTTC. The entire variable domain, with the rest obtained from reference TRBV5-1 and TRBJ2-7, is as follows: KAGVTQTPRYLIKTRGQQVTLSCSPISGHRSVSWYQQTPGQGLQFLFEYFSETQRNKGNFPGRFSGRQFSNSRSEMNVSTLELGDSALYLCASSLERGTHEQYFGPGTRLTVT.

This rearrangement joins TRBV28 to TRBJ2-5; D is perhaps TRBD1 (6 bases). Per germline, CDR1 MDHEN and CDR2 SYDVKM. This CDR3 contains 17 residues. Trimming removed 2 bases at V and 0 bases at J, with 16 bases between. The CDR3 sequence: CASSLGGGGSYQETQYF. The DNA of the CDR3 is TGTGCCAGCAGTTTAGGGGGCGGAGGCTCGTACCAAGAGACCCAGTACTTC.

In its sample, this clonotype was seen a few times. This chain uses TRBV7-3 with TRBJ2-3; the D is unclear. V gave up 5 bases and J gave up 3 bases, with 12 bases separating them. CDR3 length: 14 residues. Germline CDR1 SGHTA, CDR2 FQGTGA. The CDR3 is CASSPRAATDTQYF. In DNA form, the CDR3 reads TGTGCCAGCAGCCCTCGAGCAGCGACAGATACGCAGTATTTT.

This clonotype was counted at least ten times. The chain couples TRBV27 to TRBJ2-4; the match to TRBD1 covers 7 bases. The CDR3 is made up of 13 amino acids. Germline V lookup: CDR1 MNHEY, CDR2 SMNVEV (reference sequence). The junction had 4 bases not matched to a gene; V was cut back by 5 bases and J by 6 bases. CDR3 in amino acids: CASSKGAGNIQYF. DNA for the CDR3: TGTGCCAGCAGTAAGGGGGCCGGAAACATTCAGTACTTC.

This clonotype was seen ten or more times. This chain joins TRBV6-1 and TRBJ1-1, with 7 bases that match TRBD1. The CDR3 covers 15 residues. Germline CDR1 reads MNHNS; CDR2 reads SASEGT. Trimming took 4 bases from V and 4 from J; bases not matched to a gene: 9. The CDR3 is CASSALTGSGTEAFF. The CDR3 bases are TGTGCCAGCAGTGCTTTGACAGGGTCGGGCACTGAAGCTTTCTTT.

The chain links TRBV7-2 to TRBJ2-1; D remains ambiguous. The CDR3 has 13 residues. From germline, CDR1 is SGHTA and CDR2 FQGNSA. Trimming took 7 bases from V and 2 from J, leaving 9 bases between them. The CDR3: CASNTAAYNEQFF. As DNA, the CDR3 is TGTGCCAGCAACACGGCAGCCTACAATGAGCAGTTCTTC.

The CDR3 loop reads CAWTRPVDLYNSPLHF. The CDR3 bases are TGTGCCTGGACCCGTCCAGTAGACCTTTATAATTCACCCCTCCACTTT. This chain connects TRBV30 to TRBJ1-6, with D unclear. With 4 bases removed from V and 4 bases from J, the gap between germline ends came to 17 bases. Per germline, CDR1 GTSNPN and CDR2 SVGIG (reference sequence). The CDR3 is made up of 16 amino acids.

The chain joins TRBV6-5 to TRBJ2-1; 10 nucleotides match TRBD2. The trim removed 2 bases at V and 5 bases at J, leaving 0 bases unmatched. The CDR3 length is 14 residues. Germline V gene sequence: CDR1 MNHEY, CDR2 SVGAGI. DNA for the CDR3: TGTGCCAGCAGTTACACTAGCGGGGACAATGAGCAGTTCTTC. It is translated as CASSYTSGDNEQFF.

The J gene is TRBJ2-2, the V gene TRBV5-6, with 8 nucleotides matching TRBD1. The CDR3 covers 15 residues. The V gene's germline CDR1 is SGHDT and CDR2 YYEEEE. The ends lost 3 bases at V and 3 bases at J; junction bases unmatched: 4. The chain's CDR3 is CASSSDREDTGELFF. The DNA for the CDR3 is TGTGCCAGCAGCTCGGACAGGGAAGACACCGGGGAGCTGTTTTTT.

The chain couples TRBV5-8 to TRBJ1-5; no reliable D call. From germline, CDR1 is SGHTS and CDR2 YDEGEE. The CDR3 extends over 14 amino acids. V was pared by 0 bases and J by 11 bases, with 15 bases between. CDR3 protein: CASSLAADYESQHF. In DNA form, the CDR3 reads TGTGCCAGCAGCTTGGCCGCCGACTACGAGTCCCAGCATTTT. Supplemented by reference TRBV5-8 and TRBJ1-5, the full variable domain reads EAGVTQSPTHLIKTRGQQATLRCSPISGHTSVYWYQQALGLGLQFLLWYDEGEERNRGNFPPRFSGRQFPNYSSELNVNALELEDSALYLCASSLAADYESQHFGDGTRLSIL.

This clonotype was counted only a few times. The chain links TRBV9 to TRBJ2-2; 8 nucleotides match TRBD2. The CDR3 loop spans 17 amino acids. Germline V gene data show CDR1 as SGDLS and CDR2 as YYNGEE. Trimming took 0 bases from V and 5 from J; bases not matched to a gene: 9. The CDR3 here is CASSVAIREGWTGELFF. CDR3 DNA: TGTGCCAGCAGCGTAGCGATTCGGGAGGGCTGGACCGGGGAGCTGTTTTTT.

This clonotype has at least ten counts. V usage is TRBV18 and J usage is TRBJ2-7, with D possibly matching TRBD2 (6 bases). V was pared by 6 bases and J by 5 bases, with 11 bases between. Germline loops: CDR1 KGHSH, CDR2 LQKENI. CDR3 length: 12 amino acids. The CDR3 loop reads CASSNPGDEQYF. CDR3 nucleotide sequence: TGTGCCAGCTCGAACCCGGGGGACGAGCAGTACTTC.

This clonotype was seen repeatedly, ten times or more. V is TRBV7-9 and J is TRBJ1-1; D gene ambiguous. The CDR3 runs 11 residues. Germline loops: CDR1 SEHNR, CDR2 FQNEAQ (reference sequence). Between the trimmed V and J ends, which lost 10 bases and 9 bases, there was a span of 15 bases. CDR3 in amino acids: CAMAGTAKAFF. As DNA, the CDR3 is TGTGCCATGGCAGGAACAGCTAAAGCTTTCTTT. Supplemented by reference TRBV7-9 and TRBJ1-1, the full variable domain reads DTGVSQNPRHKITKRGQNVTFRCDPISEHNRLYWYRQTLGQGPEFLTYFQNEAQLEKSRLLSDRFSAERPKGSFSTLEIQRTEQGDSAMYLCAMAGTAKAFFGQGTRLTVV.

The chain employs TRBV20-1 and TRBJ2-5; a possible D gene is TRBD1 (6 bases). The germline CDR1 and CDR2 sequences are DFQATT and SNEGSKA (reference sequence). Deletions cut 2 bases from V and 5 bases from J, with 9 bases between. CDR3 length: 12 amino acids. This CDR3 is CSARPQGETQYF. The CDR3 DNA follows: TGCAGTGCTAGACCACAGGGCGAGACCCAGTACTTC.

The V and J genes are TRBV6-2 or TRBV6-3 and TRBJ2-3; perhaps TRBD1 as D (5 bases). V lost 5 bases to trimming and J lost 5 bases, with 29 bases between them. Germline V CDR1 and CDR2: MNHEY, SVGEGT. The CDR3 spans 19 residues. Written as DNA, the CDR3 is TGTGCCAGCAGTCCAGGGCCCTTTGTTGGTTCGCCCCCCCTAGATACGCAGTATTTT. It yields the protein CASSPGPFVGSPPLDTQYF.

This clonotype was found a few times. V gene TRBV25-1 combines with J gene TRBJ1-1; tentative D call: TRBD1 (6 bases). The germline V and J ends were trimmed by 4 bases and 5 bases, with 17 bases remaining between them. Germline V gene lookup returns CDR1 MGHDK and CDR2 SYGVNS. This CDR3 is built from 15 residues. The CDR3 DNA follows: TGTGCCAGCAGTGGCCTCCCACAGGGAGGAACTGAAGCTTTCTTT. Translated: CASSGLPQGGTEAFF.